Presented here are 19 T cell receptor beta chains from one specimen sequenced in a study of T cells in Graves' hyperthyroidism and ophthalmopathy. Amplified regions were TCR beta CDR3 sequences from RNA transcripts. A first-round RT-PCR of the TCR CDR3 used the HTBI primer set. MiXCR, applied by TCRdb to the multiplex PCR reads, yields one record per CDR3 protein. The sample lists 250,000 to 300,000 distinct CDR3 sequences; 10% to 15% were seen once. Sequences were obtained from blood. These receptors came from a woman aged 25-40 years with Graves' hyperthyroidism that later progressed to Graves' ophthalmopathy.

Points on this clonotype: A clone one base away is much larger, so this may be a read error. The V gene is TRBV7-9, the J gene TRBJ1-1; unclear D gene. V was trimmed by 6 bases and J by 3 bases, leaving 14 bases between them. This CDR3 spans 14 amino acids. From germline, CDR1 is SEHNR and CDR2 FQNEAQ (reference sequence). Here the CDR3 DNA reads TGTGCCAGCAGTTACAGTGGGGAGGACACTGAAGCTTTCTTT. Amino acid sequence: CASSYSGEDTEAFF. Using reference TRBV7-9 and TRBJ1-1 for the parts outside the CDR3, the full variable domain is DTGVSQNPRHKITKRGQNVTFRCDPISEHNRLYWYRQTLGQGPEFLTYFQNEAQLEKSRLLSDRFSAERPKGSFSTLEIQRTEQGDSAMYLCASSYSGEDTEAFFGQGTRLTVV.

This clonotype was detected many times. The V and J genes are TRBV12-3 or TRBV12-4 and TRBJ1-1, with D maybe TRBD1 (6 bases). This CDR3 has 16 amino acids. Trimming removed 0 bases from V and 7 bases from J, with 18 bases in between. The CDR3 DNA reads as TGTGCCAGCAGTTTAGCGCAGTTGGGGGCGCGGGATGAAGCTTTCTTT. This encodes CASSLAQLGARDEAFF.

This clonotype was found many times. The chain employs TRBV24-1 and TRBJ2-2, with 7 bases identical to TRBD1. The CDR3 is 16 amino acids. Losses at the gene ends were 3 bases for V and 6 bases for J; bases not matched to a gene: 9. The germline V gene encodes CDR1 KGHDR and CDR2 SFDVKD. CDR3 amino acids: CATSDRDREYAGELFF. Here the CDR3 DNA reads TGTGCCACCAGTGATAGAGACAGGGAGTACGCCGGGGAGCTGTTTTTT.

This clonotype appeared many times. This chain links TRBV28 with TRBJ2-5; weak D call: TRBD1 (6 bases). CDR1 and CDR2 from the germline V gene are MDHEN and SYDVKM. The CDR3 contains 15 residues. V dropped 3 bases and J dropped 4 bases, with 15 bases sitting between them. The CDR3 reads CASSFWAGAGETQYF. The CDR3 DNA follows: TGTGCCAGCAGTTTCTGGGCAGGGGCGGGAGAGACCCAGTACTTC.

This clonotype has at least ten counts. This chain links TRBV12-3 or TRBV12-4 with TRBJ1-1; no firm D call. The ends were cut back, 4 bases at V and 4 bases at J, with 7 bases in the middle. The CDR3 runs 12 residues. CDR3 protein: CASSSRVTEAFF. CDR3 DNA: TGTGCCAGCAGTTCGAGGGTCACTGAAGCTTTCTTT.

This clonotype appeared many times. The chain combines TRBV27 with TRBJ1-6, with D unclear. Germline V gene lookup returns CDR1 MNHEY and CDR2 SMNVEV (reference sequence). The length of the CDR3 is 14 residues. With 4 bases removed from V and 4 bases from J, the gap between germline ends came to 8 bases. The CDR3 spells CASSSLPYNSPLHF. The DNA for the CDR3 is TGTGCCAGCAGTTCTCTTCCGTATAATTCACCCCTCCACTTT.

In this sample, this clonotype turned up many times. The V gene is TRBV6-1, the J gene TRBJ1-5, with D perhaps matching TRBD1 (5 bases). V was clipped by 7 bases and J by 0 bases, with 10 bases between them. The CDR3 totals 14 residues. Germline V gene sequence: CDR1 MNHNS, CDR2 SASEGT. CDR3 amino acids: CASTGTYSNQPQHF. The CDR3 DNA reads as TGTGCCAGCACAGGGACGTATAGCAATCAGCCCCAGCATTTT.

This clonotype has at least ten counts. CDR3 DNA sequence: TGTGCCAGCGCCCTAGGGACAGTGGGTCAGCCCCAGCATTTT. As protein: CASALGTVGQPQHF. The chain recombines TRBV12-3 or TRBV12-4 with TRBJ1-5, with 7 bases fitting TRBD1. The J segment lost 6 bases and the V segment lost 8 bases, leaving 10 bases of the junction unmatched. The CDR3 contains 14 residues.

This clonotype was counted many times. This chain uses TRBV14 with TRBJ1-1; D possibly corresponds to TRBD1 (6 bases). Germline CDR1 is SGHDN and CDR2 is FVKESK. Trimming cost V 6 bases and J 6 bases, with 17 bases left between them. The CDR3 is 14 amino acids. CDR3 sequence reads: CASRRAGEGPEAFF. CDR3 DNA sequence: TGTGCCAGCAGACGGGCAGGGGAAGGCCCTGAAGCTTTCTTT.

This clonotype was recorded many times. The chain couples TRBV6-1 to TRBJ2-4, with 8 bases aligning to TRBD2. From germline, CDR1 is MNHNS and CDR2 SASEGT. The CDR3 contains 15 residues. V lost 6 bases, J lost 3 bases, and 7 bases stayed unmatched. CDR3 in DNA: TGTGCCAGCAGAAACGGGGGGGGGGGCAAAAACATTCAGTACTTC. Translated: CASRNGGGGKNIQYF.

In its sample, this clonotype was seen many times. The V call is TRBV20-1, the J call TRBJ2-5; TRBD2 aligns across 9 bases. Trimming took 5 bases from V and 3 from J; bases not matched to a gene: 4. This CDR3 has 13 residues. Germline V gene lookup returns CDR1 DFQATT and CDR2 SNEGSKA (reference sequence). CDR3 amino acids: CSASTSGEETQYF. In DNA, the CDR3 is TGCAGTGCTTCGACTAGCGGAGAAGAGACCCAGTACTTC.

This clonotype was counted ten times or more. The V gene is TRBV27, the J gene TRBJ2-7; possibly TRBD2 for D (6 bases). The CDR3 contains 15 residues. The V end lost 2 bases, the J end lost 3 bases, and 14 bases lay between the germline ends. Germline-derived CDR1 and CDR2 are MNHEY and SMNVEV (reference sequence). CDR3 coding DNA: TGTGCCAGCAGTTTACGACTAGGAATGCTCTACGAGCAGTACTTC. It specifies CASSLRLGMLYEQYF.

This clonotype was seen a handful of times. The rearrangement joins TRBV6-2 or TRBV6-3 to TRBJ1-5, with D perhaps matching TRBD1 (6 bases). The CDR3 sequence is 17 residues long. Germline CDR1 is MNHEY and CDR2 is SVGEGT. Trimming pared 6 bases from V and 0 bases from J, leaving 18 bases between. The CDR3 spells CASSDYSGTYSNQPQHF. The DNA of the CDR3 is TGTGCCAGCAGCGACTATTCCGGGACATATAGCAATCAGCCCCAGCATTTT.

In this sample, this clonotype turned up many times. The chain employs TRBV24-1 and TRBJ2-7; D is uncertain. The CDR3 is made up of 14 amino acids. Per the germline V gene, CDR1 is KGHDR and CDR2 is SFDVKD. The V end was cut by 3 bases, the J end by 3 bases, with 11 bases between. The CDR3 protein is CATSDGSLDYEQYF. The CDR3 DNA reads TGTGCCACCAGTGATGGGTCATTAGACTACGAGCAGTACTTC.

At least ten counts were recorded for this clonotype. This sequence joins TRBV27 and TRBJ2-3; 10 nucleotides agree with TRBD1. CDR1 is MNHEY, CDR2 SMNVEV, per germline (reference sequence). The CDR3 length is 17 residues. The J segment lost 3 bases and the V segment lost 5 bases, leaving 11 bases of the junction unmatched. This CDR3 reads CASSPRPRDRGTDTQYF. For the CDR3, the DNA is TGTGCCAGCAGTCCGAGACCTAGGGACAGGGGAACAGATACGCAGTATTTT.

Many counts were recorded for this clonotype. The chain employs TRBV12-3 or TRBV12-4 and TRBJ2-5; tentatively, D is TRBD1 (5 bases). V lost 0 bases and J 1 base, leaving 27 bases between the germline ends. This CDR3 has 21 amino acids. The CDR3 bases are TGTGCCAGCAGTTTAGCGTATGAGGTGGGGCAGGGTGAGAAGGGCCAAGAGACCCAGTACTTC. Its translation: CASSLAYEVGQGEKGQETQYF.

The rearrangement uses TRBV3-2 and TRBJ2-4. TRBV3-2 is tagged as a pseudogene. The CDR3 covers 17 residues. The CDR3 DNA reads as TGTGCCAGCAGCCAAGATGCGTCGGGTGAAGCTGAGAACATTCAGTACTTC. Protein: CASSQDASGEAENIQYF.

The table lists this clonotype with many counts. The J gene is TRBJ1-5, the V gene TRBV28; no clear D. V lost 1 base, J lost 4 bases, and 8 bases lay in between. Germline V gene data show CDR1 as MDHEN and CDR2 as SYDVKM. The CDR3 is 14 residues long. This chain's CDR3 is CASSLLVKNQPQHF. The CDR3 DNA sequence: TGTGCCAGCAGTTTATTGGTGAAAAATCAGCCCCAGCATTTT. The full variable domain, completed using reference TRBV28 and TRBJ1-5, is DVKVTQSSRYLVKRTGEKVFLECVQDMDHENMFWYRQDPGLGLRLIYFSYDVKMKEKGDIPEGYSVSREKKERFSLILESASTNQTSMYLCASSLLVKNQPQHFGDGTRLSIL.

This clonotype was found many times. The chain's CDR3 is CSVPPEAGDYGYTF. The DNA of the CDR3 is TGCAGTGTCCCCCCGGAGGCGGGGGACTATGGCTACACCTTC. The rearrangement uses TRBV20-1 and TRBJ1-2; D may be TRBD1 (5 bases). The CDR3 contains 14 residues. Germline CDR1 is DFQATT and CDR2 is SNEGSKA (reference sequence). V was shortened by 7 bases and J by 3 bases, with 18 bases between the two germline ends.